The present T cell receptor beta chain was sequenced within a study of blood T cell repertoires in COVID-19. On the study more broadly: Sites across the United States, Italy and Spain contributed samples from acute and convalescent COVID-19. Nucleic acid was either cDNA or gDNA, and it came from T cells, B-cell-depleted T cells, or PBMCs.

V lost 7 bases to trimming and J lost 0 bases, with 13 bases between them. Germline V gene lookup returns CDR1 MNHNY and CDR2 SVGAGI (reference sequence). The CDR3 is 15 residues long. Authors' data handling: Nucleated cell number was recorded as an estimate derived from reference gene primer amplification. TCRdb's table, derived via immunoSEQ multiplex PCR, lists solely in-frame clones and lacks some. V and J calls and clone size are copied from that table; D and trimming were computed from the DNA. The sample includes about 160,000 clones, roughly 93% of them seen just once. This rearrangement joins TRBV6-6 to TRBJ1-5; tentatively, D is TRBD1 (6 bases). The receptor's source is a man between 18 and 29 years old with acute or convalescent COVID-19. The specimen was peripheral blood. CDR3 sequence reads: CASIRDRPSNQPQHF. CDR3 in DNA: TGTGCCAGCATACGAGACAGGCCTAGCAATCAGCCCCAGCATTTT.